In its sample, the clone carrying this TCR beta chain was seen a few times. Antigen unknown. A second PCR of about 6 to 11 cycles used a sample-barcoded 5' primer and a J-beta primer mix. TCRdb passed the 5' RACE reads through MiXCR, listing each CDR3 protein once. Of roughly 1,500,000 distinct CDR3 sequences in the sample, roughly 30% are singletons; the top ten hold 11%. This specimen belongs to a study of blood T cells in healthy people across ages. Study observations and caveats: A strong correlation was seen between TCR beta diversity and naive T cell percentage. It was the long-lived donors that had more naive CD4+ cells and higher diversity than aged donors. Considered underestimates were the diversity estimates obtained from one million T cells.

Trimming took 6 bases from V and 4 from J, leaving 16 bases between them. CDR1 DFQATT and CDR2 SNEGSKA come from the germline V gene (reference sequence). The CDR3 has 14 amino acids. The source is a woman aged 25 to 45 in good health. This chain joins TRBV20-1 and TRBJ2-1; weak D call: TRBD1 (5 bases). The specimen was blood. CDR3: CSAGRLGVYNEQFF. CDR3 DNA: TGCAGTGCGGGCAGGTTAGGGGTATACAATGAGCAGTTCTTC.